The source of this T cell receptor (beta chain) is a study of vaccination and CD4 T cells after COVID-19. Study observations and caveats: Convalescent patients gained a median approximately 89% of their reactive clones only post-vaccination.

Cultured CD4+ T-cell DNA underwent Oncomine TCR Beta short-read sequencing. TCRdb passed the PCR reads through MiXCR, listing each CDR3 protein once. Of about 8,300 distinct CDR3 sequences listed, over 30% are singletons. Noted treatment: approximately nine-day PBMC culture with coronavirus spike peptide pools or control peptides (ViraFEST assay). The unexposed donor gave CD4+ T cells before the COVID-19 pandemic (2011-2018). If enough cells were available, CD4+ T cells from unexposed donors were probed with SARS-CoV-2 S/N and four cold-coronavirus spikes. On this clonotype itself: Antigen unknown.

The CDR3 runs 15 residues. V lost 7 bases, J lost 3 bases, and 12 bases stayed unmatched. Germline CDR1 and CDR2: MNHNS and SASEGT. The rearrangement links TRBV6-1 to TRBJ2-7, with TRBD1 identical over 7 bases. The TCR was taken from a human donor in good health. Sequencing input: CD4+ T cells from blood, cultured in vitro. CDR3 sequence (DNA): TGTGCCAGCAAACTCCAAACGGGACAGTTCTACGAGCAGTACTTC. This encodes CASKLQTGQFYEQYF.